This T cell receptor (beta chain) originates from a study of OX40 agonist ivuxolimab in advanced cancers. For the study at large: Prior anti-PD-1, anti-PD-L1 or anti-CTLA-4 therapy was allowed; roughly 40% had some. Broader study findings: Low normalized T-cell clonal expansion was additionally recorded for some nonresponders.

The assay was immunoSEQ multiplex PCR, and TCRdb's table has in-frame clones only and misses some. The sample has 30,000 to 45,000 clones; roughly 86% are singletons. The CDR3 has 12 residues. CDR1 is MDHEN and CDR2 is SYDVKM in the germline V gene. Trimming took off 8 bases at V and 6 bases at J, with 13 bases between the two ends. Remarks on this clone: Its antigen is unidentified.

Autoimmune disease history or systemic immunosuppression excluded patients. The receptor was derived from an adult with an advanced solid tumor such as melanoma, head and neck, liver or kidney cancer. This material consisted of CD4+ or CD8+ T cells sorted from blood, taken in a trial of the OX40 agonist ivuxolimab. The chain combines TRBV28 with TRBJ1-2, with D unresolved. CDR3 coding DNA: TGTGCCAGCGACCGAAGCGGGGATGGCTACACCTTC. This encodes CASDRSGDGYTF.